Following are 18 T cell receptor beta chains from one sample sequenced in a study of blood T cell repertoires in COVID-19. Sequencing used immunoSEQ multiplex PCR; TCRdb keeps in-frame clones, though not all of them. The repertoire holds some 240,000 clones, with around 83% as singletons. Sequences were obtained from peripheral blood. The receptors come from a woman between 35 and 50 years old who had recovered from COVID-19.

CDR3 in amino acids: CASSLNSGNSPLHF. The DNA for the CDR3 is TGTGCCAGCAGCCTGAACAGCGGTAATTCACCCCTCCACTTT. This chain links TRBV7-9 with TRBJ1-6; D gene uncertain. The germline gives CDR1 SEHNR, CDR2 FQNEAQ (reference sequence). V was shortened by 5 bases and J by 6 bases, with 11 bases between the two germline ends. The CDR3 is 14 amino acids.

J is TRBJ2-7 and V is TRBV5-1, with D tentatively TRBD2 (5 bases). Trimming removed 0 bases from V and 3 bases from J, with 10 bases in between. CDR1 is SGHRS, CDR2 YFSETQ, per germline. The length of the CDR3 is 14 residues. In DNA form, the CDR3 reads TGCGCCAGCAGCTTGGCCGGGGAGAGCTACGAGCAGTACTTC. Amino acid sequence: CASSLAGESYEQYF. The variable domain in full, completed from reference TRBV5-1 and TRBJ2-7, reads KAGVTQTPRYLIKTRGQQVTLSCSPISGHRSVSWYQQTPGQGLQFLFEYFSETQRNKGNFPGRFSGRQFSNSRSEMNVSTLELGDSALYLCASSLAGESYEQYFGPGTRLTVT.

V is TRBV18 and J is TRBJ1-1, with 7 positions matching TRBD1. Germline V gene sequence: CDR1 KGHSH, CDR2 LQKENI. V dropped 5 bases and J dropped 5; count of bases not matched to a gene: 8. The CDR3 spans 14 residues. CDR3 sequence reads: CASSTDRVGTEAFF. CDR3 in DNA: TGTGCCAGCTCAACCGACAGGGTTGGGACTGAAGCTTTCTTT.

The V and J genes are TRBV9 and TRBJ2-2, with no clear D. The CDR3 covers 16 residues. V lost 2 bases, J lost 4 bases, and 15 bases lay in between. Germline CDR1 and CDR2: SGDLS and YYNGEE. The CDR3 sequence is CASSVSGPQITGELFF. The CDR3 bases are TGTGCCAGCAGCGTGAGTGGGCCACAGATCACCGGGGAGCTGTTTTTT.

Here the CDR3 reads CASSLQEGGYGYTF. The CDR3 DNA reads TGTGCCAGCAGCCTACAGGAGGGAGGCTATGGCTACACCTTC. The rearrangement joins TRBV7-9 to TRBJ1-2, with a weak D call TRBD1 (5 bases). The length of the CDR3 is 14 residues. The germline V and J ends were trimmed by 5 bases and 4 bases, with 14 bases remaining between them. CDR1 SEHNR and CDR2 FQNEAQ come from the germline V gene (reference sequence).

This clone was seen just once. The V gene is TRBV11-2, the J gene TRBJ1-6; no reliable D call. This CDR3 spans 17 amino acids. The V gene lost 2 bases and the J gene lost 0 bases, with 11 bases spanning the gap. Germline V gene lookup returns CDR1 SGHAT and CDR2 FQNNGV. The CDR3 is CASSLRQANSYNSPLHF. CDR3 nucleotides: TGTGCCAGCAGCTTACGGCAGGCCAACTCCTATAATTCACCCCTCCACTTT.

The chain joins TRBV18 to TRBJ1-3; no firm D call. This CDR3 comprises 15 residues. The V gene's germline CDR1 is KGHSH and CDR2 LQKENI. V was cut by 4 bases and J by 0 bases, with 10 bases left in between. CDR3 residues: CASSLDTVSGNTIYF. CDR3 in DNA: TGTGCCAGCTCACTCGACACCGTCTCTGGAAACACCATATATTTT.

The chain combines TRBV3-1 (or the pseudogene TRBV3-2) with TRBJ2-1; tentatively, D is TRBD2 (5 bases). Deletions cut 1 base from V and 1 base from J, with 11 bases between. The germline CDR1 and CDR2 sequences are LGHDT and YNNKEL (reference sequence). The CDR3 contains 16 residues. This CDR3 is CASSQGWRASYNEQFF. The CDR3 DNA is TGTGCCAGCAGCCAAGGCTGGCGGGCGTCCTACAATGAGCAGTTCTTC.

The chain combines TRBV6-2 or TRBV6-3 with TRBJ2-2; no definite D call. This CDR3 region has 15 residues. V was shortened by 6 bases and J by 3 bases, with 14 bases between the two germline ends. Germline V lookup: CDR1 MNHEY, CDR2 SVGEGT. As DNA, the CDR3 is TGTGCCAGCAGCTTGTTCGACTCTTACACCGGGGAGCTGTTTTTT. Translation: CASSLFDSYTGELFF.

The CDR3 region is CASSERRRNEKLFF. For the CDR3, the DNA is TGTGCCAGCAGTGAAAGGCGGCGTAATGAAAAACTGTTTTTT. The chain combines TRBV2 with TRBJ1-4; D gene uncertain. V dropped 2 bases and J dropped 4 bases, with 8 bases sitting between them. The CDR3 is made up of 14 amino acids. Germline V CDR1 and CDR2: SNHLY, FYNNEI.

The chain uses TRBV7-9 and TRBJ1-1, with a weak D call TRBD1 (6 bases). Trimming removed 6 bases from V and 0 bases from J, with 14 bases in between. The length of the CDR3 is 15 residues. The V gene's germline CDR1 is SEHNR and CDR2 FQNEAQ (reference sequence). This CDR3 is CASRSRGGLNTEAFF. The CDR3 region has the DNA TGTGCCAGCAGGTCAAGGGGGGGCTTGAACACTGAAGCTTTCTTT.

Regarding this clone: At the DNA level, this CDR3 is encoded by other sequences in the same sample as well. The CDR3 region has the DNA TGCGCCAGCAGCTTGGGACAGGGGGCGGGAACTGAAGCTTTCTTT. Translated: CASSLGQGAGTEAFF. The rearrangement joins TRBV5-1 to TRBJ1-1; 10 bases are shared with TRBD1. V was clipped by 0 bases and J by 5 bases; unmatched bases: 4. Germline CDR1 SGHRS, CDR2 YFSETQ. The CDR3 consists of 15 residues.

V and J are TRBV6-1 and TRBJ1-5, with D possibly TRBD1 on 5 matching bases. The V end lost 2 bases, the J end lost 2 bases, and 16 bases lay between the germline ends. CDR1 is MNHNS, CDR2 SASEGT, per germline. The CDR3 is 17 amino acids. The CDR3 DNA reads TGTGCCAGCAGTGAACGGCAGGGTAGGTATCGCAATCAGCCCCAGCATTTT. Amino acid sequence: CASSERQGRYRNQPQHF.

The chain links TRBV5-6 to TRBJ2-5; D gene uncertain. Germline V gene lookup returns CDR1 SGHDT and CDR2 YYEEEE. The CDR3 sequence is 13 residues long. V shed 0 bases and J shed 2 bases, with 5 bases lying between them. CDR3 DNA sequence: TGTGCCAGCAGCTTGGTTTCACAAGAGACCCAGTACTTC. Translation gives CASSLVSQETQYF.

The chain joins TRBV28 to TRBJ1-2; the D gene is possibly TRBD1 (5 bases). The V end was cut by 4 bases, the J end by 0 bases, with 9 bases between. CDR1 and CDR2 (germline): MDHEN, SYDVKM. This CDR3 is built from 14 residues. This chain's CDR3 is CASSSPRANYGYTF. The CDR3 DNA is TGTGCCAGCAGTTCCCCCAGGGCTAACTATGGCTACACCTTC.

The V and J genes are TRBV28 and TRBJ1-5; 9 bases agree with TRBD1. V dropped 8 bases and J dropped 3; count of bases not matched to a gene: 11. Per the germline V gene, CDR1 is MDHEN and CDR2 is SYDVKM. The CDR3 loop spans 16 amino acids. In DNA form, the CDR3 reads TGTGCCAGCGCGCCCCCGGGACAGGGCTACAATCAGCCCCAGCATTTT. As protein: CASAPPGQGYNQPQHF.

There are a few counts of this clone. The chain is built from TRBV7-2 and TRBJ2-7, with 7 bases aligning to TRBD1. The length of the CDR3 is 14 residues. The V and J ends lost 3 bases and 0 bases, in that order; junction bases with no gene match: 2. The germline V gene has CDR1 SGHTA and CDR2 FQGNSA. The CDR3 here is CASSFWTGSYEQYF. As DNA, the CDR3 is TGTGCCAGCAGCTTTTGGACAGGCTCCTACGAGCAGTACTTC.

The chain employs TRBV7-8 and TRBJ2-7; D is ambiguous. This CDR3 is 15 amino acids long. With 1 base removed from V and 1 base from J, the gap between germline ends came to 11 bases. Germline loops: CDR1 SGHVS, CDR2 FQNEAQ. In DNA, the CDR3 is TGTGCCAGCAGCTTAGAGTACGAGCAATCCTACGAGCAGTACTTC. This translates into CASSLEYEQSYEQYF. Full variable domain (outside the CDR3, taken from reference TRBV7-8 and TRBJ2-7): GAGVSQSPRYKVAKRGQDVALRCDPISGHVSLFWYQQALGQGPEFLTYFQNEAQLDKSGLPSDRFFAERPEGSVSTLKIQRTQQEDSAVYLCASSLEYEQSYEQYFGPGTRLTVT.